The T cell receptor (beta chain) described here comes from a study of blood T cell repertoires in COVID-19. Looking at the study overall: The United States, Italy and Spain were the sources of the acute and convalescent COVID-19 samples.

Per the study methods: How many nucleated cells were present was estimated from reference gene primer amplification. Libraries were prepared by immunoSEQ multiplex PCR; TCRdb keeps only in-frame clonotypes and omits some of them. V, J and clone size reflect that table, while D and trimming were determined from the DNA. The sample has a few hundred thousand clones; more than 75% are singletons. Across about two dozen US areas, participants ranged in age from about 18 to 89 years. Cohorts were assigned according to the clinical history that participants reported. Trimming shortened V by 7 bases and J by 3 bases, and 15 bases separated the two germline ends. This CDR3 is 14 amino acids long. Germline V CDR1 and CDR2: SGHRS, YFSETQ.

This TCR was recovered from a woman in her forties or fifties who had recovered from COVID-19. The chain carries TRBV5-1 and TRBJ2-3, with a possible D match to TRBD2 (7 bases). What was sequenced was PBMCs or T cells enriched from blood (not recorded which). The CDR3 is CASGPRGGTDTQYF. CDR3 coding DNA: TGCGCCAGCGGCCCTAGGGGGGGGACAGATACGCAGTATTTT.